This T cell receptor beta chain was observed in a study of control samples from healthy donors and cancer patients (dated by TCRdb to the early 2020s). Library generation was performed with the immunoSEQ multiplex PCR assay. The table was pulled from immuneACCESS by TCRdb, which kept in-frame rearrangements only. Such tables lose some clones; where checked, under half of the loss comes from unresolved V genes, and the rest has no known cause. A total of some 100,000 clones appear in this sample, 80% to 90% of them only once. Approximately 8.3% of the sample goes to the ten largest clones. Spanning cysteine to phenylalanine, the CDR3 consists of 14 amino acids. Here the CDR3 DNA is all that survives: 42 bases in frame from base 1. Trimming costs V 3 bases and J 8 bases, and their ends lie 13 bases apart. Taken from the germline V gene, the CDR1 and CDR2 loops are MNHNS and SASEGT. A word on this clone: Its target antigen remains unknown. No clone much larger than this one lies a single base away; base qualities are absent.

The TCR comes from a man aged 25-45 years in good health. The sequence is built from TRBV6-1 and TRBJ1-4, with TRBD1 as a weak D call on 6 bases. Sample: blood. CDR3 region: CASSEGRGGEKLFF. Read as DNA, the sequence is TGTGCCAGCAGTGAGGGCAGGGGCGGCGAAAAACTGTTTTTT.